The T cell receptor beta chain under discussion was sequenced for a study of human CD4 T cells and Enterobacteriaceae. About the research overall: Bacteria were E. coli, K. pneumoniae, E. aerogenes, S. flexneri, S. sonnei, S. typhimurium, S. aureus.

CFSE-low antigen-reactive cultures were sequenced at survey level. TCRdb keeps only in-frame clones here, not all; method: immunoSEQ multiplex PCR. The sample lists around 150 clones; roughly a third were seen once. CFSE-low CD25+ ICOS+ proliferating activated T cells were FACS-sorted after roughly 6-7 days. Memory CD4+ T cells were CFSE-labeled and cultured 2:1 with antigen-pulsed autologous monocytes. All CD4+ cells other than CD45RA+CCR7+CD95- naive cells were sorted as memory, over 98% pure. Swiss blood donation centers supplied the healthy donor blood. Sorting first excluded CD8+, CD14+, CD16+, CD56+, CD19+ and CD25-bright cells. Germline lookup yields CDR1 SQVTM and CDR2 ANQGSEA. With 5 bases removed from V and 0 bases from J, the gap between germline ends came to 16 bases. The CDR3 runs to 15 residues.

This chain joins TRBV29-1 and TRBJ1-1; no clear D. Sequenced material: bacteria-reactive CD4+ T cells grown in culture. Subset denoted: CFSE-low proliferating memory CD4 T cells sorted after in vitro stimulation with a heat-inactivated bacterium or M. tuberculosis lysate. The origin of this receptor is a human donor in good health. This CDR3 reads CSVLGREVLNTEAFF. The DNA of the CDR3 is TGCAGCGTTCTCGGGCGGGAGGTTTTGAACACTGAAGCTTTCTTT.